The 28 T cell receptor beta chains in this list originate from one sample, sequenced in a study of blood T cell repertoires in COVID-19. TCRdb keeps only in-frame clones here, not all; method: immunoSEQ multiplex PCR. The profile covers 250,000 or so clones, with more than 80% appearing a single time and 4.1% taken by the ten largest. The sample taken for sequencing was PBMCs or T cells enriched from blood (not recorded which). The receptors here all came from a woman in her thirties with acute COVID-19.

Only one count was recorded for this clone. This chain connects TRBV5-1 to TRBJ2-7, with 7 bases aligning to TRBD1. The CDR3 is 14 amino acids. Germline loops: CDR1 SGHRS, CDR2 YFSETQ. V lost 2 bases and J lost 0; bases outside the gene matches: 2. CDR3 sequence: CASSFGDSSYEQYF. The CDR3 coding sequence is TGCGCCAGCAGCTTCGGGGACAGCTCCTACGAGCAGTACTTC.

The table lists this clone with a count of one. This sequence joins TRBV18 and TRBJ1-5, with D possibly being TRBD1 (6 bases). Trimming stripped 6 bases from V and 6 bases from J, with 15 bases between. The CDR3 loop spans 14 amino acids. Germline values: CDR1 KGHSH, CDR2 LQKENI. The CDR3 region is CASSDQGSAQPQHF. CDR3 in DNA: TGTGCCAGCTCGGATCAGGGGAGCGCTCAGCCCCAGCATTTT.

V usage is TRBV28 and J usage is TRBJ2-3; 10 bases map to TRBD1. This CDR3 has 16 residues. V was pared by 1 base and J by 3 bases, with 4 bases of the junction left unmatched. CDR1 and CDR2 (germline): MDHEN, SYDVKM. The CDR3 loop is CASSLLWGQGTDTQYF. DNA for the CDR3: TGTGCCAGCAGTTTATTGTGGGGACAGGGGACAGATACGCAGTATTTT.

This chain joins TRBV19 and TRBJ1-2, with 7 nucleotides matching TRBD1. This CDR3 has 13 amino acids. The J segment lost 4 bases and the V segment lost 4 bases, leaving 3 bases of the junction unmatched. CDR1 is LNHDA, CDR2 SQIVND, per germline (reference sequence). CDR3 sequence (DNA): TGTGCCAGTAGTACCGGGACAGTCTATGGCTACACCTTC. Encoded protein: CASSTGTVYGYTF.

The chain combines TRBV5-4 with TRBJ2-7; D might be TRBD2 (7 bases). CDR1 and CDR2 from the germline V gene are SGHNT and YYREEE (reference sequence). V lost 9 bases, J lost 8 bases, and 18 bases lay in between. The CDR3 is 12 amino acids. This CDR3 reads CATAFGGGQQYF. DNA for the CDR3: TGTGCCACTGCTTTTGGGGGGGGGCAGCAGTACTTC.

The rearrangement links TRBV11-3 to TRBJ2-2; perhaps TRBD1 as D (5 bases). V was clipped by 4 bases and J by 6 bases, with 12 bases between them. The CDR3 has 14 residues. Germline assignment: CDR1 SGHNT and CDR2 YENEEA. The CDR3 protein is CASSSTRVSGELFF. CDR3 in DNA: TGTGCCAGCAGCTCAACCAGGGTATCCGGGGAGCTGTTTTTT.

The chain has TRBV2 and TRBJ2-3, with 7 bases fitting TRBD2. The CDR3 length is 14 residues. The V segment lost 8 bases and the J segment 2 bases; nucleotides outside the gene matches: 7. The germline gives CDR1 SNHLY, CDR2 FYNNEI. The CDR3 nucleotides are TGTGCCAGCGGGGGGACTACTTTCACAGATACGCAGTATTTT. Its protein product is CASGGTTFTDTQYF.

The chain joins TRBV4-1 to TRBJ1-4, with 9 bases identical to TRBD1. The CDR3 has 15 amino acids. The germline gives CDR1 MGHRA, CDR2 YSYEKL. The J segment lost 8 bases and the V segment lost 3 bases, leaving 7 bases of the junction unmatched. CDR3 residues: CASSQGDRDLEKLFF. In DNA form, the CDR3 reads TGCGCCAGCAGCCAGGGGGACAGGGATCTCGAAAAACTGTTTTTT.

V gene TRBV21-1 combines with J gene TRBJ2-7; the table's D call of TRBD1 was not tested on the DNA. TRBV21-1 is described as a pseudogene. The length of the CDR3 is 15 residues. The CDR3 DNA follows: TGTGCCAGCAGCAAATTTAGCTGGACGCAGGGCGAGCAGTACTTC. Protein: CASSKFSWTQGEQYF.

The CDR3 DNA is TGTGCCAGCAGCCAGCTAGCGGGAGAATCCGATACGCAGTATTTT. Encoded protein: CASSQLAGESDTQYF. The chain has TRBV3-1 (or the pseudogene TRBV3-2) and TRBJ2-3; 10 bases line up with TRBD2. Per the germline V gene, CDR1 is LGHDT and CDR2 is YNNKEL (reference sequence). After removal of 3 bases from V and 6 bases from J, the junction contained 6 bases not matched to a gene. The length of the CDR3 is 15 residues.

This clone has at least ten counts. The J gene is TRBJ2-3, the V gene TRBV6-5; 8 nucleotides agree with TRBD2. CDR1 and CDR2 from the germline V gene are MNHEY and SVGAGI. The CDR3 totals 16 residues. The trim removed 2 bases at V and 5 bases at J, leaving 9 bases unmatched. CDR3 sequence reads: CASSYRAGVGGDTQYF. The CDR3 DNA reads TGTGCCAGCAGTTACCGAGCGGGAGTTGGGGGAGATACGCAGTATTTT.

This clone is a singleton in its sample. The chain links TRBV6-4 to TRBJ2-7; the D gene is possibly TRBD1 (6 bases). Germline CDR1 MRHNA, CDR2 SNTAGT. The CDR3 is made up of 16 amino acids. Trimming removed 4 bases from V and 6 bases from J, with 22 bases in between. CDR3 bases: TGTGCCAGCAGTGCGGTCGGGACATCGTGCCTGGTCGAGCAGTACTTC. It encodes CASSAVGTSCLVEQYF.

The CDR3 nucleotides are TGTGCCAGCAGGCTACAGGGGGCCCACGAGCAGTACTTC. Its translation: CASRLQGAHEQYF. The chain couples TRBV13 to TRBJ2-7; 9 nucleotides align to TRBD1. The CDR3 is 13 residues long. The germline gives CDR1 PRHDT, CDR2 FYEKMQ (reference sequence). V shed 6 bases and J 5 bases; nucleotides not matched to a gene: 5.

V is TRBV7-6 and J is TRBJ2-1, with 8 bases matching TRBD2. The CDR3 length is 17 residues. Germline V gives CDR1 SGHVS, CDR2 FNYEAQ. After removal of 3 bases from V and 0 bases from J, the junction contained 7 bases not matched to a gene. CDR3 in amino acids: CASSFPGGPSSYNEQFF. CDR3 DNA: TGTGCCAGCAGCTTCCCGGGAGGGCCCAGCTCCTACAATGAGCAGTTCTTC.

The V call is TRBV7-9, the J call TRBJ2-3; 9 bases are shared with TRBD2. CDR1 is SEHNR and CDR2 is FQNEAQ in the germline V gene (reference sequence). CDR3 length: 15 residues. The ends lost 7 bases at V and 2 bases at J; junction bases unmatched: 7. The CDR3 DNA follows: TGTGCCAGCAAGCGGGGGGCGCGGGTCACAGATACGCAGTATTTT. Its translation: CASKRGARVTDTQYF.

The chain uses TRBV6-5 and TRBJ2-7, with a tentative D call TRBD2 (6 bases). Germline lookup yields CDR1 MNHEY and CDR2 SVGAGI. The length of the CDR3 is 14 residues. V dropped 5 bases and J dropped 0 bases, with 11 bases sitting between them. The CDR3 bases are TGTGCCAGCAGTAGCGGGTCGAGCTCCTACGAGCAGTACTTC. It specifies CASSSGSSSYEQYF.

This clone was detected only once. The rearrangement links TRBV6-5 to TRBJ2-7, with 10 positions matching TRBD1. Germline V gives CDR1 MNHEY, CDR2 SVGAGI. With 7 bases clipped from V and 6 bases from J, the junction kept 6 bases outside the gene matches. This CDR3 has 13 residues. The DNA of the CDR3 is TGTGCCAGCACCCGGACAGGGGGGCTCGAGCAGTACTTC. This encodes CASTRTGGLEQYF.

The table lists this clone with a few counts. The chain has TRBV5-8 and TRBJ2-7; 7 nucleotides match TRBD2. With V trimmed by 1 base and J by 0 bases, 7 bases remained unmatched. The CDR3 covers 16 residues. In germline, CDR1 is SGHTS, CDR2 YDEGEE. The CDR3, as DNA: TGTGCCAGCAGCTTGTCGGCGGGACTACGCTCCTACGAGCAGTACTTC. Translated, it gives CASSLSAGLRSYEQYF.

The chain employs TRBV2 and TRBJ2-2; 10 bases line up with TRBD2. This CDR3 has 16 amino acids. V shed 6 bases and J 0 bases; nucleotides not matched to a gene: 4. Germline CDR1 reads SNHLY; CDR2 reads FYNNEI. The CDR3 loop reads CASSFSGRSNTGELFF. The CDR3 DNA sequence: TGTGCCAGCAGCTTTAGCGGGAGGTCGAACACCGGGGAGCTGTTTTTT. The entire variable domain, with the rest obtained from reference TRBV2 and TRBJ2-2, is as follows: EPEVTQTPSHQVTQMGQEVILRCVPISNHLYFYWYRQILGQKVEFLVSFYNNEISEKSEIFDDQFSVERPDGSNFTLKIRSTKLEDSAMYFCASSFSGRSNTGELFFGEGSRLTVL.

This chain connects TRBV28 to TRBJ1-5; possible D gene TRBD1, 6 bases. Germline CDR1 MDHEN, CDR2 SYDVKM. The CDR3 is made up of 17 amino acids. V lost 2 bases and J lost 2, with 16 bases in between. The CDR3: CASSLLPTGDGNQPQHF. In DNA, the CDR3 is TGTGCCAGCAGTTTACTTCCGACAGGTGATGGCAATCAGCCCCAGCATTTT.

This clone has only one observation. The rearrangement links TRBV5-5 to TRBJ2-7, with 10 bases lining up with TRBD1. CDR1 SGHKS and CDR2 YYEKEE come from the germline V gene (reference sequence). V trimming: 2 bases; J trimming: 4 bases; junction bases outside the gene matches: 3. The CDR3 runs to 14 residues. CDR3 in amino acids: CASSLGDRGYEQYF. The CDR3 DNA follows: TGTGCCAGCAGCTTAGGGGACAGGGGATACGAGCAGTACTTC.

V usage is TRBV7-2 and J usage is TRBJ2-1, with 7 bases aligning to TRBD1. Germline assignment: CDR1 SGHTA and CDR2 FQGNSA. CDR3 length: 14 residues. V lost 2 bases and J lost 9; bases outside the gene matches: 7. CDR3 DNA sequence: TGTGCCAGCAGCTTAACAGGGGCGGCGGGTGAGCAGTTCTTC. It yields the protein CASSLTGAAGEQFF.

This sequence joins TRBV27 and TRBJ2-4, with 7 bases lining up with TRBD1. The CDR3 is made up of 18 amino acids. The junction had 14 bases not matched to a gene; V was cut back by 4 bases and J by 2 bases. Germline CDR1 MNHEY, CDR2 SMNVEV (reference sequence). The CDR3 loop reads CASSSYRDRAGTKNIQYF. CDR3 sequence (DNA): TGTGCCAGCAGTTCGTACCGCGACAGGGCCGGGACCAAAAACATTCAGTACTTC.

The gene calls are TRBV4-1 and TRBJ1-2; D may be TRBD1 (6 bases). The length of the CDR3 is 15 residues. Germline loops: CDR1 MGHRA, CDR2 YSYEKL. Trimming shortened V by 0 bases and J by 0 bases, and 8 bases separated the two germline ends. CDR3 protein: CASSQEDRSNYGYTF. The CDR3 DNA reads as TGCGCCAGCAGCCAAGAGGACAGATCTAACTATGGCTACACCTTC.

The chain is built from TRBV15 and TRBJ2-3, with D perhaps matching TRBD1 (5 bases). The CDR3 consists of 15 residues. Germline CDR1 is LNHNV and CDR2 is YYDKDF (reference sequence). V was cut by 4 bases and J by 4 bases, with 15 bases left in between. The DNA of the CDR3 is TGTGCCACCAGCACAATAGGAGTAGGGGCAGATACGCAGTATTTT. Its protein is CATSTIGVGADTQYF.

This sequence joins TRBV5-1 and TRBJ2-3; perhaps TRBD1 as D (5 bases). CDR1 and CDR2 (germline): SGHRS, YFSETQ. With 3 bases removed from V and 1 base from J, the gap between germline ends came to 15 bases. The CDR3 runs 16 residues. The DNA of the CDR3 is TGCGCCAGCAGCTCCCGGCCTGGCAGGGGCACAGATACGCAGTATTTT. Protein product: CASSSRPGRGTDTQYF.

This chain links TRBV5-8 with TRBJ1-4, with D perhaps matching TRBD1 (5 bases). CDR3 length: 15 residues. CDR1 is SGHTS and CDR2 is YDEGEE in the germline V gene. V was cut by 3 bases and J by 4 bases, with 13 bases left in between. This CDR3 is CASSWEQVYNEKLFF. In DNA form, the CDR3 reads TGTGCCAGCAGCTGGGAACAGGTTTATAATGAAAAACTGTTTTTT.

The chain uses TRBV5-4 and TRBJ2-7; 7 nucleotides agree with TRBD1. CDR1 is SGHNT and CDR2 is YYREEE in the germline V gene (reference sequence). Germline trimming cut 0 bases from V and 4 bases from J; bases unmatched to any gene: 4. The CDR3 extends over 14 amino acids. The CDR3 coding sequence is TGTGCCAGCAGCTTGGACAGGGGACCATACGAGCAGTACTTC. It encodes CASSLDRGPYEQYF.